The rows below give T cell receptor beta chains drawn from one sample of a study of T cell changes during pregnancy in multiple sclerosis. Clones were sequenced by immunoSEQ multiplex PCR, and TCRdb holds only the in-frame ones, with some missing. The sample holds just under 50,000 clones, approximately 91% seen once. Source: CD8+ T cells from peripheral blood mononuclear cells, taken after pregnancy. The source of these receptors is a female donor with multiple sclerosis, enrolled in a pregnancy study. Each CDR3 is given without its conserved first and last residue. Each record gives: V gene, CDR3 protein.

>TRBV6-1
ASRRADRDFHGYT
>TRBV5-6
ASSLMSDRAEAF
>TRBV5-1
ASSLVGQVVDTQY
>TRBV19
ASSSNRDDYGYT
>TRBV15
ATSRDLGGAHGYT
>TRBV21-1
ASSKERGGKVQSTEAF
>TRBV10-3
AISEPSQRQETQY
>TRBV6-1
ASSDLQGAQETQY
>TRBV5-4
ASSDAQTAPNYGYT
>TRBV6-1
ASSDEPGWGDEQF
>TRBV6-4
ASSRGAVGEQF
>TRBV13
ASSSQGPYEQY
>TRBV7-6
ASSLLESSYNEQF
>TRBV7-8
ASSPTGDDGYT
>TRBV2
ASSDSGYEKLF
>TRBV4-1
ASSPISGTGANYGYT
>TRBV29-1
SVVTITEAF
>TRBV13
ASSLTGNNEKLF
>TRBV4-1
ASSQEGETSAYNEQF
>TRBV5-6
ASSLAGGGNQPQH
>TRBV28
ASTLLLGQPHQPQH
>TRBV6-6
ASSRTSSYNEQF
>TRBV6-5
ASSYSGGLGAF
>TRBV27
ASKTGHNTEAF
>TRBV23-1
ASSQPPAGGNTEAF
>TRBV2
ASSGWTSGAWNIQY
>TRBV4-2
ASSQPGQAEAF
>TRBV14
ASNRQTNTEAF
>TRBV9
ASSVGVPGETQY